This passage covers 25 T cell receptor beta chains from one sample sequenced in a study of shared clonotypes between healthy human individuals. Data came from immunoSEQ multiplex PCR; TCRdb stores just in-frame clones and leaves some out. The sample has roughly 640,000 clones, less than 85% seen once. Sequencing was done on a sample of memory CD4+ T cells sorted from blood. Specified subset: CD45RA-negative fraction. The receptors come from a woman in her 30s in good health.

The chain uses TRBV11-2 and TRBJ1-4; 7 nucleotides align to TRBD1. This CDR3 spans 14 amino acids. The ends lost 5 bases at V and 3 bases at J; junction bases unmatched: 3. Germline-derived CDR1 and CDR2 are SGHAT and FQNNGV. In nucleotides, the CDR3 is TGTGCCAGCAGCCAGGGGGGAGCTAATGAAAAACTGTTTTTT. Translated, it gives CASSQGGANEKLFF.

The chain recombines TRBV21-1 with TRBJ2-5; TRBD1, the D gene given by the table, was not confirmed from the DNA. TRBV21-1 is designated a pseudogene. The CDR3 is 17 amino acids. This chain's CDR3 is CAKVPAYTDIRGETQYF. The CDR3 DNA follows: TGTGCGAAGGTACCCGCCTACACGGACATAAGGGGAGAGACCCAGTACTTC.

The genes are TRBV6-1 and TRBJ2-7; TRBD2 agrees at 8 bases. This CDR3 comprises 13 residues. The V segment lost 8 bases and the J segment 4 bases; nucleotides outside the gene matches: 7. Germline lookup yields CDR1 MNHNS and CDR2 SASEGT. The CDR3 nucleotides read TGTGCCAGCGGACGGGAGGGCCTGTACGAGCAGTACTTC. Protein: CASGREGLYEQYF.

This chain connects TRBV7-8 to TRBJ2-2; D ambiguous. Germline V gene data show CDR1 as SGHVS and CDR2 as FQNEAQ. Trimming took off 2 bases at V and 4 bases at J, with 8 bases between the two ends. The CDR3 spans 14 residues. This CDR3 is CASSLFRSTGELFF. The CDR3 DNA reads TGTGCCAGCAGCTTATTCCGGAGCACCGGGGAGCTGTTTTTT.

The sample holds one count of this clone. The CDR3 coding sequence is TGTGCCAGCAGCTTCAGGAGGGAGAGGTTATGGGGCGGGGAGCTGTTTTTT. This sequence encodes CASSFRRERLWGGELFF. This rearrangement joins TRBV5-6 to TRBJ2-2; D is perhaps TRBD2 (6 bases). This CDR3 region has 17 residues. CDR1 is SGHDT and CDR2 is YYEEEE in the germline V gene. V was clipped by 2 bases and J by 7 bases, with 21 bases between them.

This chain joins TRBV7-2 and TRBJ2-4, with D possibly matching TRBD2 (7 bases). CDR1 and CDR2 from the germline V gene are SGHTA and FQGNSA. This CDR3 region has 13 residues. Trimming took off 3 bases at V and 13 bases at J, with 16 bases between the two ends. The CDR3 loop reads CASSLGREGVQYF. DNA of the CDR3: TGTGCCAGCAGCTTGGGCAGGGAGGGGGTCCAGTACTTC. The complete variable domain, with remaining parts taken from reference TRBV7-2 and TRBJ2-4, reads GAGVSQSPSNKVTEKGKDVELRCDPISGHTALYWYRQSLGQGLEFLIYFQGNSAPDKSGLPSDRFSAERTGGSVSTLTIQRTQQEDSAVYLCASSLGREGVQYFGAGTRLSVL.

The chain links TRBV7-9 to TRBJ2-7, with TRBD1 as a possible D gene (5 bases). Trimming took 4 bases from V and 0 from J, leaving 7 bases between them. The CDR3 is made up of 13 amino acids. The germline gives CDR1 SEHNR, CDR2 FQNEAQ (reference sequence). As DNA, the CDR3 is TGTGCCAGCAGCTCAGACAGCTCCTACGAGCAGTACTTC. Translation: CASSSDSSYEQYF. The variable domain in full, with the rest retrieved from reference TRBV7-9 and TRBJ2-7, is DTGVSQNPRHKITKRGQNVTFRCDPISEHNRLYWYRQTLGQGPEFLTYFQNEAQLEKSRLLSDRFSAERPKGSFSTLEIQRTEQGDSAMYLCASSSDSSYEQYFGPGTRLTVT.

The chain joins TRBV11-3 to TRBJ2-3, with D maybe TRBD2 (7 bases). CDR1 and CDR2 (germline): SGHNT, YENEEA. V was cut by 5 bases and J by 4 bases, with 22 bases left in between. The CDR3 extends over 17 amino acids. The CDR3 is CASSQGRGGSPADTQYF. DNA for the CDR3: TGTGCCAGCAGCCAAGGGAGGGGGGGGTCGCCCGCAGATACGCAGTATTTT.

The chain couples TRBV27 to TRBJ1-5; D call uncertain. The germline gives CDR1 MNHEY, CDR2 SMNVEV (reference sequence). With 0 bases removed from V and 1 base from J, the gap between germline ends came to 10 bases. The CDR3 is 16 residues long. In DNA form, the CDR3 reads TGTGCCAGCAGTTTATCTAAGAGGATAAGCAATCAGCCCCAGCATTTT. This encodes CASSLSKRISNQPQHF.

The V call is TRBV5-1, the J call TRBJ2-1; 9 nucleotides line up with TRBD2. After removal of 4 bases from V and 9 bases from J, the junction contained 8 bases not matched to a gene. This CDR3 has 14 residues. The germline gives CDR1 SGHRS, CDR2 YFSETQ. CDR3 bases: TGCGCCAGCAGCCCAGGGACTAGCACCGTTGAGCAGTTCTTC. Its protein is CASSPGTSTVEQFF. Based on the CDR3 plus reference TRBV5-1 and TRBJ2-1, the full variable domain is KAGVTQTPRYLIKTRGQQVTLSCSPISGHRSVSWYQQTPGQGLQFLFEYFSETQRNKGNFPGRFSGRQFSNSRSEMNVSTLELGDSALYLCASSPGTSTVEQFFGPGTRLTVL.

This rearrangement joins TRBV20-1 to TRBJ2-7; D ambiguous. V lost 6 bases, J lost 7 bases, and 10 bases lay in between. Germline V gene data show CDR1 as DFQATT and CDR2 as SNEGSKA (reference sequence). The CDR3 length is 10 residues. This CDR3 is CSATSHEQYF. CDR3 in DNA: TGCAGTGCCACGTCCCATGAGCAGTACTTC.

This chain uses TRBV1 with TRBJ2-3; TRBD2 reflects the table's D call only, with no check against the DNA. TRBV1 is reported as a pseudogene. This CDR3 comprises 19 residues. The CDR3 DNA follows: TGCACCAGCAGCCAAGAGCGGACTAGCGGGAAGCCGGGGCCAGATACGCAGTATTTT. Amino acids: CTSSQERTSGKPGPDTQYF.

The chain carries TRBV11-2 and TRBJ2-1, with a tentative D call TRBD1 (6 bases). CDR1 and CDR2 (germline): SGHAT, FQNNGV. V shed 8 bases and J shed 8 bases, with 25 bases lying between them. This CDR3 is built from 16 residues. CDR3 DNA sequence: TGTGCCAGCTGCCCGACCGGGAATCAACCAGGGGATGAGCAGTTCTTC. Its protein is CASCPTGNQPGDEQFF.

V gene TRBV5-4 combines with J gene TRBJ2-7, with 7 nucleotides matching TRBD1. Looked up from germline, CDR1 is SGHNT and CDR2 is YYREEE (reference sequence). Trimming at V came to 0 bases and at J to 1 base, leaving 1 base not matched to a gene. This CDR3 is 14 amino acids long. CDR3 coding DNA: TGTGCCAGCAGCTTGGACAGGGGATCCTACGAGCAGTACTTC. Protein product: CASSLDRGSYEQYF.

The rearrangement joins TRBV10-2 to TRBJ2-7; 7 nucleotides line up with TRBD1. The length of the CDR3 is 16 residues. Germline assignment: CDR1 WSHSY and CDR2 SAAADI. Trimming took 2 bases from V and 1 from J; bases not matched to a gene: 8. CDR3 region: CASSEPGTVSSYEQYF. The CDR3 DNA is TGCGCCAGCAGTGAGCCTGGGACAGTCAGTTCCTACGAGCAGTACTTC.

This sequence joins TRBV7-9 and TRBJ1-1; D gene ambiguous. The CDR3 is 13 amino acids. Germline V CDR1 and CDR2: SEHNR, FQNEAQ (reference sequence). V was shortened by 5 bases and J by 8 bases, with 15 bases between the two germline ends. The CDR3 DNA is TGTGCCAGCAGCCCCTCGGGAGGAACAGAAGCTTTCTTT. This codes for CASSPSGGTEAFF.

The V gene is TRBV13, the J gene TRBJ2-7; 9 nucleotides agree with TRBD2. The junction had 5 bases not matched to a gene; V was cut back by 0 bases and J by 2 bases. Germline-derived CDR1 and CDR2 are PRHDT and FYEKMQ (reference sequence). The CDR3 extends over 16 amino acids. The CDR3 sequence is CASSLGSGRGTYEQYF. The CDR3 DNA is TGTGCCAGCAGCTTAGGTAGCGGGAGAGGAACCTACGAGCAGTACTTC. Drawing the rest from reference TRBV13 and TRBJ2-7, the complete variable domain is AAGVIQSPRHLIKEKRETATLKCYPIPRHDTVYWYQQGPGQDPQFLISFYEKMQSDKGSIPDRFSAQQFSDYHSELNMSSLELGDSALYFCASSLGSGRGTYEQYFGPGTRLTVT.

This clone showed up just once. This chain links TRBV25-1 with TRBJ2-6, with 8 bases identical to TRBD1. CDR3 length: 15 residues. CDR1 and CDR2 from the germline V gene are MGHDK and SYGVNS. The trim removed 6 bases at V and 4 bases at J, leaving 5 bases unmatched. The CDR3 sequence is CASSGGQEGANVLTF. CDR3 coding DNA: TGTGCCAGCAGCGGGGGACAGGAAGGGGCCAACGTCCTGACTTTC. The entire variable domain, with the rest obtained from reference TRBV25-1 and TRBJ2-6, is as follows: EADIYQTPRYLVIGTGKKITLECSQTMGHDKMYWYQQDPGMELHLIHYSYGVNSTEKGDLSSESTVSRIRTEHFPLTLESARPSHTSQYLCASSGGQEGANVLTFGAGSRLTVL.

CDR3 in amino acids: CASSWPGGNTEAFF. DNA for the CDR3: TGTGCCAGCAGCTGGCCGGGGGGGAACACTGAAGCTTTCTTT. This rearrangement joins TRBV5-4 to TRBJ1-1; D might be TRBD1 (5 bases). Germline lookup yields CDR1 SGHNT and CDR2 YYREEE (reference sequence). The CDR3 has 14 amino acids. Trimming shortened V by 3 bases and J by 1 base, and 10 bases separated the two germline ends. Supplemented by reference TRBV5-4 and TRBJ1-1, the full variable domain reads ETGVTQSPTHLIKTRGQQVTLRCSSQSGHNTVSWYQQALGQGPQFIFQYYREEENGRGNFPPRFSGLQFPNYSSELNVNALELDDSALYLCASSWPGGNTEAFFGQGTRLTVV.

The rearrangement uses TRBV11-2 and TRBJ2-7, with 12 nucleotides matching TRBD2. The length of the CDR3 is 15 residues. Germline values: CDR1 SGHAT, CDR2 FQNNGV. Trimming at V came to 8 bases and at J to 4 bases, leaving 9 bases not matched to a gene. The CDR3 here is CASRILAGGKYEQYF. As DNA, the CDR3 is TGTGCCAGCCGGATACTAGCGGGAGGAAAGTACGAGCAGTACTTC.

The chain carries TRBV6-6 and TRBJ2-3; D gene uncertain. The CDR3 has 13 amino acids. Per germline, CDR1 MNHNY and CDR2 SVGAGI (reference sequence). V lost 0 bases and J lost 5, with 6 bases in between. CDR3 region: CASSYSVIDTQYF. CDR3 DNA sequence: TGTGCCAGCAGTTACTCAGTTATAGATACGCAGTATTTT.

This clone was counted between two and nine times. The rearrangement links TRBV28 to TRBJ2-2; D gene ambiguous. Looked up from germline, CDR1 is MDHEN and CDR2 is SYDVKM. Trimming removed 1 base from V and 3 bases from J, with 18 bases in between. The CDR3 sequence is 18 residues long. Here the CDR3 reads CASSLSLDSNIYTGELFF. The CDR3 region has the DNA TGTGCCAGCAGTTTATCGCTAGATAGCAACATCTACACCGGGGAGCTGTTTTTT.

This clone was found many times. The V and J genes are TRBV5-4 and TRBJ2-5; D tentatively fits TRBD1 or TRBD2 (5 bases each). Germline CDR1 reads SGHNT; CDR2 reads YYREEE (reference sequence). Trimming cost V 2 bases and J 12 bases, with 14 bases left between them. CDR3 size: 12 residues. The CDR3 bases are TGTGCCAGCAGCTTCGGGACGGGTCCCGAGTACTTC. It yields the protein CASSFGTGPEYF.

Worth noting for this clone: The same CDR3 also results from other DNA sequences found in this sample. The gene calls are TRBV29-1 and TRBJ2-5; no definite D call. The CDR3 runs 11 residues. CDR1 and CDR2 from the germline V gene are SQVTM and ANQGSEA. Trimming removed 4 bases at V and 5 bases at J, with 8 bases between. The CDR3 reads CSVGEGETQYF. In DNA, the CDR3 is TGCAGCGTTGGGGAAGGCGAGACCCAGTACTTC.

The genes are TRBV4-2 and TRBJ2-2; TRBD2 might be the D (6 bases). The ends were cut back, 0 bases at V and 8 bases at J, with 19 bases in the middle. The CDR3 runs 17 residues. Per the germline V gene, CDR1 is LGHNA and CDR2 is YNFKEQ. The CDR3 sequence: CASSQDRQWGLTGELFF. Here the CDR3 DNA reads TGTGCCAGCAGCCAAGATAGGCAATGGGGACTGACGGGGGAGCTGTTTTTT.